The sequence of this T cell receptor beta chain was determined in a study of early T cells in non-severe SARS-CoV-2 infection. Notes on the study in general: Anti-spike CD8 responses were favored by VDJdb matching, which missed private and CD4 specificities.

Notes on this clonotype: Its antigen is not known.

In germline, CDR1 is SQVTM, CDR2 ANQGSEA. Between the trimmed V and J ends, which lost 4 bases and 0 bases, there was a span of 10 bases. This CDR3 spans 14 amino acids. As part of library construction, unique molecular identifiers were attached to individual cDNA molecules. TCRdb reprocessed the 5' RACE reads via MiXCR and lists one record per CDR3 protein. Of approximately 69,000 distinct CDR3 sequences in the sample, around 10% were seen once. The receptor was isolated from an adult who was a healthcare worker with PCR-confirmed SARS-CoV-2 infection or an uninfected control (not recorded which). Sequences were derived from whole blood, sampled at baseline. V gene TRBV29-1 combines with J gene TRBJ2-1; D unclear. CDR3 nucleotides: TGCAGCGTTGCGGGTAGACGCTCCTACAATGAGCAGTTCTTC. Its translation: CSVAGRRSYNEQFF.